This entry is about one T cell receptor (beta chain). These data belong to a study of blood T cell repertoires in COVID-19. Study at large: Collection of acute and convalescent COVID-19 samples took place in the United States, Italy and Spain. T cells, B-cell-depleted T cells, or PBMCs provided the cDNA or gDNA that served as material.

Per the study methods: Using reference gene primer amplification, nucleated cell counts were estimated. Here immunoSEQ multiplex PCR was the method, and the copy in TCRdb shows in-frame clones only, minus some. V, J and clone size were drawn from that table, and D and trimming were deduced from the DNA. The sample contains 130,000 to 150,000 clones, 65% to 90% of which appear only once. The sample was peripheral blood. The TCR originated in a human donor in a cohort sampled during active COVID-19.

CDR3 nucleotide sequence: TGTGCCAGCCATTTGGCCTCAGCGGGAGCGGAGACCCAGTACTTC. Translating it yields CASHLASAGAETQYF. The V call is TRBV28, the J call TRBJ2-5; 8 bases line up with TRBD2. Per germline, CDR1 MDHEN and CDR2 SYDVKM. With V trimmed by 8 bases and J by 5 bases, 13 bases remained unmatched. The CDR3 has 15 amino acids.